Listed below are T cell receptor beta chains from one sample, sequenced in a study of CD8 T cells in Susac syndrome. TCRdb independently ran MiXCR on the immunoSEQ multiplex PCR reads; one entry per CDR3 protein. The sample consists of around 170,000 distinct CDR3 sequences, around 94% of them appearing once. The sequenced sample consisted of CD4+ T cells from PBMCs. The receptors here all came from a human donor with Susac syndrome. Each CDR3 is given with its conserved first and last residue. Each record gives: J gene, D gene, V gene, clone size, CDR3 protein, CDR3 DNA. A D gene is named only where the DNA matches it firmly. Some rows have no size entry. The others give once, few or many, or a class for an expanded clone.

>TRBJ2-5|TRBD1|TRBV6-5|-
CASSYGQGAGGETQYF
TGTGCCAGCAGTTACGGACAGGGGGCGGGCGGAGAGACCCAGTACTTC
>TRBJ2-6|-|TRBV7-2|-
CASSSQGPGANVLTF
TGTGCCAGCAGCTCACAGGGACCTGGGGCCAACGTCCTGACTTTC
>TRBJ1-5|-|TRBV12-3/TRBV12-4|-
CASTLGYSNQPQHF
TGTGCCAGCACCTTGGGGTATAGCAATCAGCCCCAGCATTTT
>TRBJ2-7|TRBD1|TRBV29-1|-
CSEKTGIGYEQYF
TGCAGCGAAAAGACAGGGATTGGCTACGAGCAGTACTTC
>TRBJ2-5|-|TRBV7-2|-
CASSLEWVKETQYF
TGTGCCAGCAGCTTAGAGTGGGTTAAGGAGACCCAGTACTTC
>TRBJ2-6|-|TRBV5-1|-
CASSLEGGRSGANVLTF
TGCGCCAGCAGCTTGGAGGGGGGCAGGTCTGGGGCCAACGTCCTGACTTTC
>TRBJ1-2|-|TRBV19|-
CASSIEFPRRYTF
TGTGCCAGTAGTATTGAGTTTCCGCGACGATACACCTTC
>TRBJ1-1|-|TRBV2|-
CASSYPTGVNTEAFF
TGTGCCAGCAGTTATCCTACAGGCGTGAACACTGAAGCTTTCTTT
>TRBJ2-7|-|TRBV7-9|-
CASSPSAVGYEQYF
TGTGCCAGCAGCCCCTCGGCGGTTGGCTACGAGCAGTACTTC
>TRBJ2-1|TRBD2|TRBV20-1|-
CSAGGESVTYNEQFF
TGCAGTGCTGGGGGGGAGTCCGTTACCTACAATGAGCAGTTCTTC
>TRBJ2-7|-|TRBV29-1|-
CSVEMGGEQYF
TGCAGCGTTGAAATGGGGGGCGAGCAGTACTTC
>TRBJ2-7|-|TRBV29-1|-
CSATAVTYEQYF
TGCAGCGCCACCGCGGTTACCTACGAGCAGTACTTC
>TRBJ2-5|TRBD2|TRBV5-4|-
CASRPGLAGGMETQYF
TGTGCCAGCAGACCGGGACTAGCGGGGGGGATGGAGACCCAGTACTTC
>TRBJ1-5|-|TRBV11-2|-
CASSLDWGERQPQHF
TGTGCCAGCAGCTTAGATTGGGGGGAGAGGCAGCCCCAGCATTTT
>TRBJ1-4|TRBD1|TRBV6-6|-
CASSSDRVYEKLFF
TGTGCCAGCAGTTCAGACAGGGTGTATGAAAAACTGTTTTTT
>TRBJ1-6|-|TRBV10-3|-
CASIGSPYNSPLHF
TGTGCCAGCATCGGGAGCCCCTATAATTCACCCCTCCACTTT
>TRBJ2-3|TRBD1|TRBV19|-
CASSIPGQGVSDTQYF
TGTGCCAGTAGTATCCCGGGACAGGGGGTGTCAGATACGCAGTATTTT
>TRBJ1-2|-|TRBV29-1|-
CSVERFGYGYTF
TGCAGCGTTGAACGGTTTGGCTATGGCTACACCTTC
>TRBJ1-5|-|TRBV9|-
CASSVGEGGGNQPQHF
TGTGCCAGCAGCGTAGGGGAGGGAGGGGGCAATCAGCCCCAGCATTTT
>TRBJ1-1|-|TRBV7-9|-
CASSFGSGLNTEAFF
TGTGCCAGCAGCTTCGGGTCGGGGTTGAACACTGAAGCTTTCTTT
>TRBJ1-5|-|TRBV2|-
CASSDIRVRQPQHF
TGTGCCAGCAGTGATATCAGGGTGCGGCAGCCCCAGCATTTT
>TRBJ1-6|TRBD1|TRBV12-3/TRBV12-4|-
CASLTGTGAYNSPLHF
TGTGCCAGCCTAACCGGGACAGGGGCCTATAATTCACCCCTCCACTTT
>TRBJ2-6|-|TRBV20-1|-
CSARSGALGANVLTF
TGCAGTGCTAGGTCAGGGGCGCTCGGGGCCAACGTCCTGACTTTC
>TRBJ2-6|-|TRBV19|-
CASTQGGINVLTF
TGTGCCAGCACCCAGGGCGGGATCAACGTCCTGACTTTC
>TRBJ1-1|-|TRBV29-1|-
CSVRQDMNTEAFF
TGCAGCGTCCGACAGGATATGAACACTGAAGCTTTCTTT
>TRBJ2-3|TRBD2|TRBV20-1|-
CSARNRLAGSTDTQYF
TGCAGTGCTAGAAACAGGCTAGCGGGCAGCACAGATACGCAGTATTTT
>TRBJ2-1|-|TRBV29-1|-
CSVEGPTRTRVKNNEQFF
TGCAGCGTTGAGGGACCGACGCGAACCAGGGTTAAAAACAATGAGCAGTTCTTC
>TRBJ2-7|-|TRBV3-1|once
CASSQTGHEQYF
TGTGCCAGCAGCCAAACGGGCCACGAGCAGTACTTC
>TRBJ2-6|-|TRBV5-6|-
CASSLGVSGANVLTF
TGTGCCAGCAGCTTGGGCGTCTCTGGGGCCAACGTCCTGACTTTC
>TRBJ2-1|-|TRBV20-1|-
CSARPYAHSYNEQFF
TGCAGCGCAAGACCCTACGCACACTCCTACAATGAGCAGTTCTTC
>TRBJ2-5|-|TRBV2|once
CASSEGRMETQYF
TGTGCCAGCAGTGAAGGCAGGATGGAGACCCAGTACTTC
>TRBJ2-5|-|TRBV18|-
CASSPPSVAQETQYF
TGTGCCAGCTCACCACCGTCCGTAGCCCAAGAGACCCAGTACTTC
>TRBJ1-1|TRBD1|TRBV12-3/TRBV12-4|-
CASSSHRGPNTEAFF
TGTGCCAGCAGTTCCCACAGGGGCCCGAACACTGAAGCTTTCTTT
>TRBJ2-3|TRBD1|TRBV20-1|-
CSADRGQRTDTQYF
TGCAGTGCGGACCGGGGACAGCGCACAGATACGCAGTATTTT
>TRBJ1-2|-|TRBV12-3/TRBV12-4|-
CASSLLTGNSYTF
TGTGCCAGCAGTTTACTTACAGGGAATAGCTACACCTTC
>TRBJ2-2|-|TRBV2|-
CASRAEGSTGELFF
TGTGCCAGCAGGGCGGAGGGCAGCACCGGGGAGCTGTTTTTT
>TRBJ2-7|-|TRBV6-1|-
CASMKDASAEQYF
TGTGCCAGCATGAAGGACGCGTCCGCCGAGCAGTACTTC
>TRBJ2-3|-|TRBV18|-
CASSPPGQEGGDTQYF
TGTGCCAGCTCACCCCCGGGACAAGAAGGAGGGGATACGCAGTATTTT
>TRBJ1-3|-|TRBV30|-
CAWSQGLSGSSGNTIYF
TGTGCCTGGAGTCAAGGGCTTTCGGGGAGCTCTGGAAACACCATATATTTT
>TRBJ1-4|-|TRBV12-3/TRBV12-4|once
CASSPRYGTNEKLFF
TGTGCCAGCAGTCCGCGATACGGTACTAATGAAAAACTGTTTTTT
>TRBJ2-6|-|TRBV3-1|once
CATLGSGANVLTF
TGTGCCACCCTGGGCTCTGGGGCCAACGTCCTGACTTTC
>TRBJ1-1|-|TRBV5-4|-
CASSYPGTNTEAFF
TGTGCCAGCAGCTACCCCGGGACGAACACTGAAGCTTTCTTT
>TRBJ2-5|TRBD2|TRBV15|once
CATSYQRGAIVETQYF
TGTGCCACCAGCTACCAGCGGGGGGCTATAGTTGAGACCCAGTACTTC
>TRBJ2-2|-|TRBV5-1|few
CASSLELLTGELFF
TGCGCCAGCAGCTTAGAGTTGCTCACCGGGGAGCTGTTTTTT
>TRBJ2-1|-|TRBV19|-
CASSTQSGVGEQFF
TGTGCCAGTAGTACCCAAAGTGGGGTGGGTGAGCAGTTCTTC
>TRBJ1-3|-|TRBV4-1|-
CASSQITGLSGNTIYF
TGCGCCAGCAGCCAAATCACAGGCCTCTCTGGAAACACCATATATTTT
>TRBJ1-1|TRBD1|TRBV18|-
CASSPPGQGDTEAFF
TGTGCCAGCTCACCCCCGGGACAGGGGGACACTGAAGCTTTCTTT
>TRBJ2-1|-|TRBV20-1|-
CSAITGTGKNEQFF
TGCAGTGCTATAACCGGGACTGGAAAGAATGAGCAGTTCTTC
>TRBJ2-5|-|TRBV4-1|-
CASSQDEDPIHQETQYF
TGCGCCAGCAGCCAAGATGAGGACCCAATACACCAAGAGACCCAGTACTTC
>TRBJ1-1|TRBD1|TRBV9|-
CASRVGTGNTEAFF
TGTGCCAGCAGGGTTGGGACAGGCAACACTGAAGCTTTCTTT